These 8 T cell receptor beta chains originate from one sample sequenced in a study of blood T cells in healthy people across ages (dated by TCRdb to 2014 to 2015). Preparation of the library involved 5' RACE. For sequencing, an Illumina HiSeq 2500 was employed. A second about 6 to 11 cycle PCR used a sample-barcoded 5' primer and a J-beta primer mix. TCRdb's own reprocessing of the public reads used fastp at Q25 and MiXCR and kept productive beta chains. Duplicate CDR3 protein sequences are folded into a single record with the most common DNA and genes. Here the sample has 780,000 or so distinct CDR3 sequences; about 56% occur a single time. The biggest ten clones account for about 26% of the sample. Sequenced material: blood. The origin of the receptors is a man aged 40-55 years in good health.

The CDR3 here is CSARDWRQGWDTEAFF. The CDR3 region has the DNA TGCAGTGCTAGAGATTGGAGACAGGGGTGGGACACTGAAGCTTTCTTT. The chain carries TRBV20-1 and TRBJ1-1; 8 positions match TRBD1. The J segment lost 3 bases and the V segment lost 0 bases, leaving 9 bases of the junction unmatched. CDR3 length: 16 residues. Germline CDR1 and CDR2: DFQATT and SNEGSKA (reference sequence).

The V gene is TRBV12-3 or TRBV12-4, the J gene TRBJ2-3; D ambiguous. V was pared by 1 base and J by 2 bases, with 7 bases between. The CDR3 totals 14 residues. CDR3 nucleotides: TGTGCCAGCAGTTTAGGTCTGATCACAGATACGCAGTATTTT. It translates to CASSLGLITDTQYF.

The chain recombines TRBV7-3 with TRBJ2-1, with 8 bases lining up with TRBD1. The J segment lost 9 bases and the V segment lost 7 bases, leaving 8 bases of the junction unmatched. From germline, CDR1 is SGHTA and CDR2 FQGTGA. The CDR3 consists of 13 residues. CDR3 residues: CASMVRGLGEQFF. The CDR3, as DNA: TGTGCCAGCATGGTCAGGGGGCTCGGTGAGCAGTTCTTC.

The chain has TRBV20-1 and TRBJ2-5; 8 bases are a match to TRBD1. The ends lost 5 bases at V and 7 bases at J; junction bases unmatched: 9. Germline-derived CDR1 and CDR2 are DFQATT and SNEGSKA (reference sequence). The CDR3 sequence is 13 residues long. CDR3 protein: CSASSGTGATQYF. Written as DNA, the CDR3 is TGCAGTGCTTCAAGTGGGACAGGAGCGACCCAGTACTTC.

This rearrangement joins TRBV6-1 to TRBJ2-2; tentatively, D is TRBD2 (6 bases). Germline V lookup: CDR1 MNHNS, CDR2 SASEGT. The CDR3 is made up of 16 amino acids. V lost 4 bases and J 2 bases, leaving 14 bases between the germline ends. This CDR3 is CASSAILATNTGELFF. In DNA form, the CDR3 reads TGTGCCAGCAGTGCTATACTAGCTACTAACACCGGGGAGCTGTTTTTT.

The CDR3 here is CASSRTGTDYNEQFF. The CDR3 coding sequence is TGTGCCAGCAGCAGAACCGGGACCGACTACAATGAGCAGTTCTTC. V usage is TRBV5-5 and J usage is TRBJ2-1; D possibly matches TRBD1 or TRBD2 (5 bases each). This CDR3 spans 15 amino acids. Trimming left V 4 bases short and J 3 bases short, with 14 bases between. Germline V gene data show CDR1 as SGHKS and CDR2 as YYEKEE (reference sequence).

The chain carries TRBV24-1 and TRBJ2-5; D unclear. Germline V lookup: CDR1 KGHDR, CDR2 SFDVKD. V lost 4 bases, J lost 5 bases, and 10 bases lay in between. The CDR3 runs 13 residues. The CDR3 DNA follows: TGTGCCACCAGTGAATCGATCGATGAGACCCAGTACTTC. Translated: CATSESIDETQYF.

Details on this clonotype: The junction shows a germline mismatch at one end, possibly a read error. This chain links TRBV28 with TRBJ1-5; D may be TRBD1 (5 bases). Germline V gene lookup returns CDR1 MDHEN and CDR2 SYDVKM. CDR3 length equals 19 residues. The CDR3 nucleotides read TGTGCCGGCAGTTCATTCTCAATACGACAGTCTAATAGCAATCAGCCCCAGCATTTT. Its translation: CAGSSFSIRQSNSNQPQHF.